Listed below are T cell receptor beta chains from one sample, sequenced in a study of Ad26.COV2.S vaccination and SARS-CoV-2 variants. The table came from immunoSEQ multiplex PCR; TCRdb's copy has only in-frame clones and leaves some out. The sample lists 350,000 to 500,000 clones; 88% were seen once. Material: peripheral blood, obtained in a trial of Ad26.COV2.S vaccine versus placebo. Every receptor here comes from a person aged 18-65 years who received the Ad26.COV2.S COVID-19 vaccine or a placebo. Each CDR3 is given with its conserved first and last residue. A D gene is named only where the DNA matches it firmly. Expanded clones are given a class, and other clones once, few, many or no size at all.

d_gene,len,j_gene,v_gene,abundance,CDR3nt,CDR3aa
TRBD2,17,TRBJ2-5,TRBV15,.,TGTGCCACCAGCAGAGATCCTTGGCTAGGGACTACAGGGACCCAGTACTTC,CATSRDPWLGTTGTQYF
TRBD2,15,TRBJ2-1,TRBV11-1,.,TGTGCCAGCAGCCGACTAGCGGGGGGCCGCAATGAGCAGTTCTTC,CASSRLAGGRNEQFF
.,10,TRBJ1-1,TRBV10-2,.,TGCGCCAGCTTCGACACTGAAGCTTTCTTT,CASFDTEAFF
.,13,TRBJ2-1,TRBV7-2,.,TGTGCCAGCAGCTTAGGGGCCTACAATGAGCAGTTCTTC,CASSLGAYNEQFF
.,13,TRBJ2-2,TRBV7-3,.,TGTGCCAGCAGCTACCGCCCGACCGGGGAGCTGTTTTTT,CASSYRPTGELFF
.,13,TRBJ1-5,TRBV3-1/TRBV3-2,.,TGTGCCAGCAGCCCCAGACGCAATCAGCCCCAGCATTTT,CASSPRRNQPQHF
.,13,TRBJ2-7,TRBV5-6,once,TGTGCCAGCATTGGGACCGGCCATTACGAGCAGTACTTC,CASIGTGHYEQYF
.,15,TRBJ2-1,TRBV5-1,.,TGCGCCAGCAGCTTGATTCCGGGGGAGGCAAATGAGCAGTTCTTC,CASSLIPGEANEQFF
TRBD1,17,TRBJ1-5,TRBV11-3,few,TGTGCCAGGAACCCCGGGACAGGGGCTTATAGCAATCAGCCCCAGCATTTT,CARNPGTGAYSNQPQHF
.,14,TRBJ1-1,TRBV3-1/TRBV3-2,.,TGTGCCAGCAGCCAAGACGGGGTTTCTTCTGAAGCTTTCTTT,CASSQDGVSSEAFF
TRBD1,16,TRBJ1-4,TRBV7-2,.,TGTGCCAGCAGCTTAGCCCCACCTAGGGGGCTTGAAAAACTGTTTTTT,CASSLAPPRGLEKLFF
TRBD2,13,TRBJ2-5,TRBV3-1/TRBV3-2,.,TGTGCCAGCAGCCCCGGGACTAGCGGGACCCAGTACTTC,CASSPGTSGTQYF
.,13,TRBJ2-2,TRBV19,.,TGTGCCAGTAACCGAAAGAGCACCGGGGAGCTGTTTTTT,CASNRKSTGELFF
.,12,TRBJ2-7,TRBV2,.,TGTGCCAGCGCCGGGACATTATACGAGCAGTACTTC,CASAGTLYEQYF
TRBD1,16,TRBJ1-2,TRBV30,.,TGTGCCTGGAGCAGCGGCGGTTGGCAGGGGGGCTATGGCTACACCTTC,CAWSSGGWQGGYGYTF
TRBD1,12,TRBJ2-3,TRBV6-5,.,TGTGCCAGCATTGGGACAGGCAATACGCAGTATTTT,CASIGTGNTQYF
.,17,TRBJ1-5,TRBV7-9,.,TGTGCCAGCAGCCCGAACCCCCGGACCCATCGAACGGTGCCCCAGCATTTT,CASSPNPRTHRTVPQHF
.,16,TRBJ1-4,TRBV28,.,TGTGCCAGCACCCGCACAGGATCTTGGGACAATGAAAAACTGTTTTTT,CASTRTGSWDNEKLFF
.,14,TRBJ2-7,TRBV18,.,TGTGCCAGCTCACCAACCGCAGGGGCTGAGGAGCAGTACTTC,CASSPTAGAEEQYF
TRBD1,15,TRBJ2-5,TRBV19,.,TGTGCCAGTAGTGGGGACAGGGAGTACCAAGAGACCCAGTACTTC,CASSGDREYQETQYF
TRBD2,15,TRBJ2-3,TRBV4-1,.,TGCGCCAGTAGACGACTAGCGGAGGGCACAGATACGCAGTATTTT,CASRRLAEGTDTQYF
TRBD1,14,TRBJ2-3,TRBV4-1,.,TGCGCCAGCAGCCTGGGACAGGGGGTAGATACGCAGTATTTT,CASSLGQGVDTQYF
.,20,TRBJ2-2,TRBV18,.,TGTGCCAGCTCACCACCGTTTATAACAGGATTATTCCCGAACACCGGGGAGCTGTTTTTT,CASSPPFITGLFPNTGELFF
TRBD2,14,TRBJ2-5,TRBV2,.,TGTGCCAGCATTCTGGGAGGGTGGGAACAGACCCAGTACTTC,CASILGGWEQTQYF
.,14,TRBJ1-6,TRBV24-1,.,TGTGCCACCAGTCCTTCCTACGATAATTCACCCCTCCACTTT,CATSPSYDNSPLHF
.,11,TRBJ1-1,TRBV30,.,TGTGCCTGGAGTGTAAAGACTGAAGCTTTCTTT,CAWSVKTEAFF
.,15,TRBJ1-2,TRBV30,.,TGTGCCTGGAATTTGGGCACTTACTCGGCCTATGGCTACACCTTC,CAWNLGTYSAYGYTF
TRBD1,15,TRBJ1-1,TRBV7-3,.,TGTGCCAGCAGCTTATCAGGGACAGGGAACACTGAAGCTTTCTTT,CASSLSGTGNTEAFF
.,14,TRBJ1-5,TRBV6-2/TRBV6-3,.,TGTGCCAGCAGTTGGTCAGAGGAATCACAGCCCCAGCATTTT,CASSWSEESQPQHF
TRBD1,14,TRBJ1-2,TRBV25-1,.,TGTGCCAGCCGACCCACAGGGGCGATCTATGGCTACACCTTC,CASRPTGAIYGYTF